This T cell receptor beta chain was identified during a study of breast tumors, draining lymph nodes, adjacent tissues. Study-level results: That most tumor T cells come from lymph nodes remained unproven. Luminal-like breast cancer showed significantly greater tumor-nontumor repertoire similarity than basal-like breast cancer did.

TCRdb reprocessed the multiplex PCR reads with MiXCR, giving one entry per CDR3 protein. The table records approximately 100,000 distinct CDR3 sequences, over 20% of them present only once. Germline V gene lookup returns CDR1 SGHTS and CDR2 YDEGEE. This CDR3 contains 15 residues. With 1 base clipped from V and 4 bases from J, the junction kept 4 bases outside the gene matches. The lymph nodes were axillary draining lymph nodes from breast cancer patients. Many counts were recorded for this clonotype. Its matching antigen is unknown. The V and J genes are TRBV5-8 and TRBJ1-4; TRBD1 matches 7 bases. The sequence derives from a female donor with breast cancer. Some clones in this sample may be carry-over from other donors' samples. Sequencing was carried out using axillary lymph node tissue. The CDR3 sequence is CASSLLPGGNEKLFF. CDR3 DNA: TGTGCCAGCAGCTTGTTGCCAGGGGGTAATGAAAAACTGTTTTTT.